This TCR beta chain comes out of a study of post-analysis software for immune sequencing data. Study results and limitations: Relative to controls, patients with multiple sclerosis showed significantly lower normalized Chao1 diversity. Controls showed lower frequencies than patients for roughly five TRBV segments, and TRBV5-6, TRBV5-1 and TRBV20-1 were among these.

The CDR3 extends over 13 amino acids. Looked up from germline, CDR1 is SQVTM and CDR2 is ANQGSEA. V gave up 8 bases and J gave up 3 bases, with 17 bases separating them. This clonotype was counted a single time. Its antigen is currently unknown. Sequencing libraries made from TCR beta cDNA carried unique molecular identifiers. Each CDR3 protein gets one entry after TCRdb re-called the PCR reads with MiXCR. This sample has approximately 770,000 distinct CDR3 sequences, with 40% to 55% found just once. Sequencing used blood. This rearrangement joins TRBV29-1 to TRBJ2-7; D gene ambiguous. This clonotype was obtained from a girl aged 5-17 years with multiple sclerosis. The DNA of the CDR3 is TGCAGCACTTCTTCGGATAAACACTACGAGCAGTACTTC. Its protein product is CSTSSDKHYEQYF.